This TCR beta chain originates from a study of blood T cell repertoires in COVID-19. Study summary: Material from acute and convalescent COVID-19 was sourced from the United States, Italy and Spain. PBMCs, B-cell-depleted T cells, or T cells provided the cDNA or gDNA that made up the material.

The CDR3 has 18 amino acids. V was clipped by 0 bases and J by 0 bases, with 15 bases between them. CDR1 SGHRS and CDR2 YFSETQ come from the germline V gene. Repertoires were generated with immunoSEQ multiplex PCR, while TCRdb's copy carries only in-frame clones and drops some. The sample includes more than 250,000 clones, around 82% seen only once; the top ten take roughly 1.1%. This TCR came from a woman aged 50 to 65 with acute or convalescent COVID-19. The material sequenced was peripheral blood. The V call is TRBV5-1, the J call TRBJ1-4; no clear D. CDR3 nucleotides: TGCGCCAGCAGCTTGGTTCCCCCTGGGCCCGCAACTAATGAAAAACTGTTTTTT. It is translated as CASSLVPPGPATNEKLFF.